Listed here are 8 T cell receptor beta chains from one sample, sequenced in a study of regulatory T cells in long-lasting Graves disease. iRepertoire HTBI primers and Arm-PCR of CDR3 regions built TCR beta libraries. MiXCR was run by TCRdb on the multiplex PCR reads, yielding one entry per CDR3 protein. The repertoire holds 360,000 or so distinct CDR3 sequences, with roughly 10% as singletons. Time point indicated: newly diagnosed GD, antithyroid drugs for less than 3 months. There was RNA extracted from PBMCs, and the TCR library was made from it. These same data were also listed under a study on T cells in Graves' hyperthyroidism and ophthalmopathy.

Sequenced here: peripheral blood mononuclear cells (PBMCs), sampled at new diagnosis, from a patient treated with antithyroid drugs. The receptors were sampled from a young woman with Graves disease.

This clonotype was found many times. V usage is TRBV11-2 and J usage is TRBJ2-5, with unresolved D. V lost 4 bases, J lost 1 base, and 10 bases lay in between. The CDR3 runs to 14 residues. Looked up from germline, CDR1 is SGHAT and CDR2 is FQNNGV. In nucleotides, the CDR3 is TGTGCCAGCAGCTCGTCACGGGCCCAAGAGACCCAGTACTTC. Translating gives CASSSSRAQETQYF. The full variable domain, with the rest looked up from reference TRBV11-2 and TRBJ2-5, is EAGVAQSPRYKIIEKRQSVAFWCNPISGHATLYWYQQILGQGPKLLIQFQNNGVVDDSQLPKDRFSAERLKGVDSTLKIQPAKLEDSAVYLCASSSSRAQETQYFGPGTRLLVL.

This clonotype was found many times. The rearrangement joins TRBV15 to TRBJ1-4, with TRBD1 as a possible D gene (5 bases). The germline V gene encodes CDR1 LNHNV and CDR2 YYDKDF (reference sequence). The germline V and J ends were trimmed by 8 bases and 8 bases, with 18 bases remaining between them. This CDR3 is 14 amino acids long. The CDR3 here is CATAGWGGGEKLFF. CDR3 DNA: TGTGCCACCGCGGGATGGGGGGGAGGGGAAAAACTGTTTTTT.

This clonotype was observed at least ten times. The V and J genes are TRBV5-1 and TRBJ2-1; TRBD1 is a possible D gene (6 bases). CDR1 SGHRS and CDR2 YFSETQ come from the germline V gene. The V and J ends lost 4 bases and 4 bases respectively, with 12 bases between them. This CDR3 spans 14 amino acids. The CDR3 reads CASSPRTVYNEQFF. CDR3 bases: TGCGCCAGCAGCCCGCGGACAGTTTACAATGAGCAGTTCTTC.

The table lists this clonotype with a few counts. CDR3 loop: CASSKGTGSNEQFF. The CDR3 coding sequence is TGTGCCAGCAGCAAGGGGACAGGGAGTAATGAGCAGTTCTTC. V usage is TRBV7-8 and J usage is TRBJ2-1, with 9 nucleotides matching TRBD1. The CDR3 is made up of 14 amino acids. J lost 7 bases, V lost 5 bases, and 6 bases had no gene match. Germline CDR1 SGHVS, CDR2 FQNEAQ.

This clonotype was seen many times. The CDR3 DNA follows: TGCGCCAGCAGCTTGAGGGTCGGTGGAACAGATACGCAGTATTTT. This codes for CASSLRVGGTDTQYF. The V gene is TRBV5-1, the J gene TRBJ2-3; D not resolved. The V gene's germline CDR1 is SGHRS and CDR2 YFSETQ. The CDR3 has 15 amino acids. Trimming took 1 base from V and 3 from J, leaving 12 bases between them.

This clonotype was counted at least ten times. J is TRBJ2-1 and V is TRBV6-2 or TRBV6-3; tentative D call: TRBD2 (6 bases). Germline V gives CDR1 MNHEY, CDR2 SVGEGT. V lost 4 bases and J 9 bases, leaving 10 bases between the germline ends. This CDR3 spans 12 amino acids. CDR3 in DNA: TGTGCCAGCAGTTTGCGGAGGGCTGAGCAGTTCTTC. Translation gives CASSLRRAEQFF.

About this clonotype: This may be a read error, as it is one base from a much larger clone. The rearrangement links TRBV5-6 to TRBJ1-6; TRBD1 aligns across 10 bases. Germline CDR1 is SGHDT and CDR2 is YYEEEE. There are 14 residues in the CDR3. J was trimmed by 10 bases and V by 3 bases; bases with no gene match: 4. As DNA, the CDR3 is TGTGCCAGCAGCTCCGGGACAGGGGTCTCACCCCTCCACTTT. Protein sequence: CASSSGTGVSPLHF.

This clonotype has only a few counts. This chain joins TRBV20-1 and TRBJ1-3; D not certain. The V end lost 6 bases, the J end lost 4 bases, and 7 bases lay between the germline ends. This CDR3 region has 11 residues. Germline-derived CDR1 and CDR2 are DFQATT and SNEGSKA (reference sequence). The chain's CDR3 is CSAGLGNTIYF. The CDR3 DNA reads TGCAGTGCCGGGCTGGGAAACACCATATATTTT.